The clone carrying this T cell receptor beta chain was seen many times. Its antigen is currently unknown. Trimming pared 4 bases from V and 1 base from J, leaving 17 bases between. The CDR3 is 17 amino acids. The germline gives CDR1 SGHRS, CDR2 YFSETQ. The sample comes from a study of T-cell reconstitution after alpha-beta-depleted transplantation in children. Overall study findings and caveats: From newly produced T cells came most of the T-cell counts and diversity one year after transplant. Approximately two months post-transplant, alpha-beta T cells reportedly originated from several hundred expanded graft clones. For some patients, TCRbeta diversity was high at day 60 because of recipient T cells and thymic progenitors that survived.

Using unique molecular identifiers, the investigators prepared the TCRbeta library. One entry per CDR3 protein results from TCRdb running MiXCR on the PCR reads. The repertoire holds about 190,000 distinct CDR3 sequences, with over 8.5% as singletons. The sample was PBMCs, taken before TCRalphabeta/CD19-depleted stem cell transplant. This TCR was sampled from a boy between 2 and 15 years old with acute myeloid leukemia, due to receive a stem cell transplant. The rearrangement joins TRBV5-1 to TRBJ2-2; D might be TRBD1 (5 bases). The CDR3 loop is CASSHVPRQMNTGELFF. DNA of the CDR3: TGCGCCAGCAGCCACGTCCCTCGACAGATGAACACCGGGGAGCTGTTTTTT.